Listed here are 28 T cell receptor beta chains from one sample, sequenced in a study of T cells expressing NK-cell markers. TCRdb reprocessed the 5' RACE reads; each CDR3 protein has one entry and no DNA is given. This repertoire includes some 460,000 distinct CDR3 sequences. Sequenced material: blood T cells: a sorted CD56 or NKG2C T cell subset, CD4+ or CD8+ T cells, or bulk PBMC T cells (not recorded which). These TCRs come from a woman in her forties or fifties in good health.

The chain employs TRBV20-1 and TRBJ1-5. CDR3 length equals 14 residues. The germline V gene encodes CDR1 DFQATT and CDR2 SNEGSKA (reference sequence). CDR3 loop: CSAGGGASDQPQHF.

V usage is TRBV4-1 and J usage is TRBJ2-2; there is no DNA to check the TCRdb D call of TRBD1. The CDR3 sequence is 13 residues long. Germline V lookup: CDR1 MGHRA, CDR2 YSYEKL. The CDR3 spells CASSQTGVGELFF.

The chain's CDR3 is CASTEQGDGSWGYTF. The chain has TRBV6-5 and TRBJ1-2; TCRdb returns TRBD1, unconfirmable since there is no DNA. The germline gives CDR1 MNHEY, CDR2 SVGAGI. There are 15 residues in the CDR3.

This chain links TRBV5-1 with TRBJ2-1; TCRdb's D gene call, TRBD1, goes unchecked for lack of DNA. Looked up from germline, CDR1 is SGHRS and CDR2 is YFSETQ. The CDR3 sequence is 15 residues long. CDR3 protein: CASSLVQGIYNEQFF.

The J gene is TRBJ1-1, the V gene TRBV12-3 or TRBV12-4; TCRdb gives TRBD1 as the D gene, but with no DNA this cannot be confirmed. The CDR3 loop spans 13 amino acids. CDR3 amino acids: CASSLRGNTEAFF.

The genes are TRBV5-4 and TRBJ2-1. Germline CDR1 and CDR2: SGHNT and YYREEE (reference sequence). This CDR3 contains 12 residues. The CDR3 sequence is CASSVTYNEQFF.

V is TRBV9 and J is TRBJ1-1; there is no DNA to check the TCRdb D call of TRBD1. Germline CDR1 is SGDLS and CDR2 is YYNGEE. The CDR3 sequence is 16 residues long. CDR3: CASSTYSTGVSIEAFF.

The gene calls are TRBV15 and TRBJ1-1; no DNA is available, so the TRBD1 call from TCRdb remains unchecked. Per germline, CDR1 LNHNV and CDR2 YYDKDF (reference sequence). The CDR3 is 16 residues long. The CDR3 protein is CATSRERQGGNTEAFF.

The CDR3 region is CASSPLASSSYNEQFF. The chain joins TRBV12-3 or TRBV12-4 to TRBJ2-1; with no DNA, the TCRdb D assignment of TRBD1 cannot be verified. This CDR3 has 16 residues.

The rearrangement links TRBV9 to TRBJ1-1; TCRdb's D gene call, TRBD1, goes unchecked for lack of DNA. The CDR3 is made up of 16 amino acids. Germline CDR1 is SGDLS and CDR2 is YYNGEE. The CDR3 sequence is CASSVGTGGANTEAFF. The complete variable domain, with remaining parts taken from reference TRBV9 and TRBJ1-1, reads DSGVTQTPKHLITATGQRVTLRCSPRSGDLSVYWYQQSLDQGLQFLIQYYNGEERAKGNILERFSAQQFPDLHSELNLSSLELGDSALYFCASSVGTGGANTEAFFGQGTRLTVV.

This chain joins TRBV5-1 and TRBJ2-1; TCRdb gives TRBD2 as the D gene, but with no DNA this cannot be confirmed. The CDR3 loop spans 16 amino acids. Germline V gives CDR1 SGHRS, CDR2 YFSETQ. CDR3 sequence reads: CASSSRERLLGNEQFF.

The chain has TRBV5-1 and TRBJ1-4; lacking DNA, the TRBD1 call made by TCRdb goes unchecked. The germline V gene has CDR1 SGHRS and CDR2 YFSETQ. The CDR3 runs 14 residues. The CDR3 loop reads CASSFSDGGEKLFF.

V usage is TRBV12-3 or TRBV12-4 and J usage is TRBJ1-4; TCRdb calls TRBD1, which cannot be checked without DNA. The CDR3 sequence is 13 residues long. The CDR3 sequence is CASSYSGDEKLFF.

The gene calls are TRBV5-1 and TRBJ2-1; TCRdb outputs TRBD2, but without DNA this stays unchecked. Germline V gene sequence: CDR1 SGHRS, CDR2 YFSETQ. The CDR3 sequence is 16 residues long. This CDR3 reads CASSPSTSGRAHEQFF.

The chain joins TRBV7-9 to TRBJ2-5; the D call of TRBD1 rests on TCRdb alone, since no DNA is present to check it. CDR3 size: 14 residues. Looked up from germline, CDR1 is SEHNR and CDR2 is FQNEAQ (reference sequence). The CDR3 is CASSRRDRTETQYF.

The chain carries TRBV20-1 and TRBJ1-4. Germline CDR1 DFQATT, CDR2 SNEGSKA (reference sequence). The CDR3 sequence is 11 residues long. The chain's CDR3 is CSVVENPKLFF.

CDR3 region: CASSLVGGNEQFF. The J gene is TRBJ2-1, the V gene TRBV7-2; TCRdb's assignment of TRBD1 cannot be checked, as there is no DNA. CDR1 is SGHTA and CDR2 is FQGNSA in the germline V gene. The CDR3 has 13 amino acids. Drawing the rest from reference TRBV7-2 and TRBJ2-1, the complete variable domain is GAGVSQSPSNKVTEKGKDVELRCDPISGHTALYWYRQSLGQGLEFLIYFQGNSAPDKSGLPSDRFSAERTGGSVSTLTIQRTQQEDSAVYLCASSLVGGNEQFFGPGTRLTVL.

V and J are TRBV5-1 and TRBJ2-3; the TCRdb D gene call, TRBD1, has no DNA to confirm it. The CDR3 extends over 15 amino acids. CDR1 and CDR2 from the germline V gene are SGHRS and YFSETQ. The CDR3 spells CASTRLGVRTDTQYF.

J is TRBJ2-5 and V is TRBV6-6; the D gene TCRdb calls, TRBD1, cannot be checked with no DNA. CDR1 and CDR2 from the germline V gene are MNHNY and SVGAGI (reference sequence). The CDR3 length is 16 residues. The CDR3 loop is CASRRQLLSWEETQYF.

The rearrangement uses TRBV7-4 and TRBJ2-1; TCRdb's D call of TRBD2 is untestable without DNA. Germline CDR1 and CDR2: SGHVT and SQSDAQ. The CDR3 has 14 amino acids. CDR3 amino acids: CALRFPRLYNEQFF.

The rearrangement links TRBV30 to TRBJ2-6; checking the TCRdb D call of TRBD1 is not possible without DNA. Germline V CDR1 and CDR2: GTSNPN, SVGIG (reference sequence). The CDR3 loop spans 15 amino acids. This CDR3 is CAWKMGASGANVLTF.

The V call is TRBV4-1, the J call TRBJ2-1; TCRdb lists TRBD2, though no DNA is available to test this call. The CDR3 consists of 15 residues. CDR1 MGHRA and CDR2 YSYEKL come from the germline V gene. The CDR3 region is CASSQGEGGPYEQFF.

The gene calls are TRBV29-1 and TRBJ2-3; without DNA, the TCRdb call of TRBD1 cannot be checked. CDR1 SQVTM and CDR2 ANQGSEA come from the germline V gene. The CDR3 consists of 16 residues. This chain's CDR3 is CSVERLGQGGTDTQYF.

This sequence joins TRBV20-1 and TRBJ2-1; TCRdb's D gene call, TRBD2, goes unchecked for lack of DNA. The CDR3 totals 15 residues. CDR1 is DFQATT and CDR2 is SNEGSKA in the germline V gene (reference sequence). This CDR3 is CSARDRGRALNEQFF.

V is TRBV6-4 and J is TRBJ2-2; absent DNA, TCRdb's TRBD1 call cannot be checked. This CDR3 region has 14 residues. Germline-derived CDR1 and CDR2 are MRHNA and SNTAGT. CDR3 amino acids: CASSVQGDTGELFF.

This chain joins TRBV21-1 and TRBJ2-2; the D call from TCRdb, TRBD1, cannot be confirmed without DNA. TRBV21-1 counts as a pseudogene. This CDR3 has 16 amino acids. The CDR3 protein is CASNPRGQGNTGELFF.

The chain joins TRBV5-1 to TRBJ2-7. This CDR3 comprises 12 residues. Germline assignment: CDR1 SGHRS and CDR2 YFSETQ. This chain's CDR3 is CASSLVSGEQYF.

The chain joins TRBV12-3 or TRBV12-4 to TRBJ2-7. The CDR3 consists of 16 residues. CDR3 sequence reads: CASSLLMTDGDYEQYF.